The 3 T cell receptor beta chains below all came from one sample that was sequenced in a study of CD8 T cells in ankylosing spondylitis. Whole-study findings and limits: Made up of under 10 highly homologous variants, a TCR beta motif appeared characteristic of ankylosing spondylitis blood.

One entry per CDR3 protein results from TCRdb running MiXCR on the 5' RACE reads. The sample has about 330,000 distinct CDR3 sequences; around 7.6% are singletons. For these receptors, no antigen is known. Sequenced: blood, either unsorted or a sorted T cell fraction (not recorded which). All receptors derive from a male donor with ankylosing spondylitis.

This sequence joins TRBV29-1 and TRBJ2-1, with D tentatively TRBD1 (6 bases). Trimming shortened V by 0 bases and J by 15 bases, and 15 bases separated the two germline ends. This CDR3 is 12 amino acids long. CDR1 and CDR2 (germline): SQVTM, ANQGSEA. The CDR3, as DNA: TGCAGCGTTGAAGACCCAGGGGTCGCTTCGTTCTTC. Amino acid sequence: CSVEDPGVASFF.

V gene TRBV12-3 or TRBV12-4 combines with J gene TRBJ2-3, with 7 bases lining up with TRBD1. This CDR3 has 13 amino acids. The V gene end was trimmed by 6 bases and the J gene end by 6 bases; junction bases not matched to a gene: 6. CDR3 protein: CASSQNRGDTQYF. The CDR3 nucleotides are TGTGCCAGCAGCCAAAACAGGGGTGATACGCAGTATTTT.

The genes are TRBV2 and TRBJ1-4; D is unclear. In germline, CDR1 is SNHLY, CDR2 FYNNEI. Trimming shortened V by 6 bases and J by 4 bases, and 9 bases separated the two germline ends. There are 13 residues in the CDR3. The CDR3 region has the DNA TGTGCCAGCAGGATGGACTATAATGAAAAACTGTTTTTT. It translates to CASRMDYNEKLFF.